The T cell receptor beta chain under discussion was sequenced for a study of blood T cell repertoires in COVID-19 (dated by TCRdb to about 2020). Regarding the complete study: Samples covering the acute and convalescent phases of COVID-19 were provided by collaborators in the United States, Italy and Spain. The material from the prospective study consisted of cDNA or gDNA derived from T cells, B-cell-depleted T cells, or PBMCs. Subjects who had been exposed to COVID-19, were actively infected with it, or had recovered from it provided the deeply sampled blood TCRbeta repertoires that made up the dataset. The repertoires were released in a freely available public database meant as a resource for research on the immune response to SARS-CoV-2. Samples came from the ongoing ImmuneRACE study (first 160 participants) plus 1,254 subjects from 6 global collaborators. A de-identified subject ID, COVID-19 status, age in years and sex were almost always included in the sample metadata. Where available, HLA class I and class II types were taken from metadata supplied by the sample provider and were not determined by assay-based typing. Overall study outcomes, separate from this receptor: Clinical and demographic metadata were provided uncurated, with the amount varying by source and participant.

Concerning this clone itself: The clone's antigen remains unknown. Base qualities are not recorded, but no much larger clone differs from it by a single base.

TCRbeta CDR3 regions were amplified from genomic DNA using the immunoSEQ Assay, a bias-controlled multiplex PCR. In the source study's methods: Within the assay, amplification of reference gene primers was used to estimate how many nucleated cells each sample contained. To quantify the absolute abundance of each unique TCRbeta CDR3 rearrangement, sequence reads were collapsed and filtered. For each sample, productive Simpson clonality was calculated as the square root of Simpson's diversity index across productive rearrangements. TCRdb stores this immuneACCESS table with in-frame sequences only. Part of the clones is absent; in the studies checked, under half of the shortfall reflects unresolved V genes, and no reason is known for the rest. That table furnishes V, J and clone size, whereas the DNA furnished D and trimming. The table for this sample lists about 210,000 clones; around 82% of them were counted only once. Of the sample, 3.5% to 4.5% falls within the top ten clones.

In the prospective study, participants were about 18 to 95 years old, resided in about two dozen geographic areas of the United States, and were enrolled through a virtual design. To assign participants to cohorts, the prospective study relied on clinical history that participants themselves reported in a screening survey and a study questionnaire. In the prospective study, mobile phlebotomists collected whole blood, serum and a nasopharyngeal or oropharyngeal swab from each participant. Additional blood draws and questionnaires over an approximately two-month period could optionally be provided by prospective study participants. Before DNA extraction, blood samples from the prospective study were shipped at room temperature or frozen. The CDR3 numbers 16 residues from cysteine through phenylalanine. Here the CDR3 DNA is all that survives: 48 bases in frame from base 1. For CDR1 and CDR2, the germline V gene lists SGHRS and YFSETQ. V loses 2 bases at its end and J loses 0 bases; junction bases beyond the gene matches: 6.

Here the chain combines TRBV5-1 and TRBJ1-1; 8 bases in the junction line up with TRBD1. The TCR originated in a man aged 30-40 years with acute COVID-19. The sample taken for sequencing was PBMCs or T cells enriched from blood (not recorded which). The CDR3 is CASSFQQGGLNTEAFF. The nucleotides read TGCGCCAGCAGCTTCCAACAGGGGGGATTGAACACTGAAGCTTTCTTT. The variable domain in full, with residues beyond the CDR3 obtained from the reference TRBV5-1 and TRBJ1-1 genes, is KAGVTQTPRYLIKTRGQQVTLSCSPISGHRSVSWYQQTPGQGLQFLFEYFSETQRNKGNFPGRFSGRQFSNSRSEMNVSTLELGDSALYLCASSFQQGGLNTEAFFGQGTRLTVV.